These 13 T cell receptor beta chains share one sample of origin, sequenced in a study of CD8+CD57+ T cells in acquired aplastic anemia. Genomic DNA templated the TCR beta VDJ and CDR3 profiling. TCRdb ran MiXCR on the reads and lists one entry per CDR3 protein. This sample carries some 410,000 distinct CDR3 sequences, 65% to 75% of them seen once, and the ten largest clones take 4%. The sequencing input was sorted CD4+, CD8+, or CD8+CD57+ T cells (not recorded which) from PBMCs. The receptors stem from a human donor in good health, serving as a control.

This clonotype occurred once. DNA of the CDR3: TGTGCCAGCAGTCCCCTCCTTGGGGGTGAAACTGAAGCTTTCTTT. It encodes CASSPLLGGETEAFF. This chain uses TRBV9 with TRBJ1-1, with a tentative D call TRBD1 (5 bases). CDR3 size: 15 residues. Germline assignment: CDR1 SGDLS and CDR2 YYNGEE. The V gene lost 5 bases and the J gene lost 5 bases, with 19 bases spanning the gap.

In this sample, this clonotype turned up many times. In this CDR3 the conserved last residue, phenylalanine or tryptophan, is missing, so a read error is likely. The CDR3 DNA is TGTGCCAGCAGTGAAGGGGCAGGGCTAAATTCACCCCTCCACCTT. As protein: CASSEGAGLNSPLHL. This chain links TRBV6-1 with TRBJ1-6; a weak D match, TRBD1 (5 bases). Germline lookup yields CDR1 MNHNS and CDR2 SASEGT. Trimming took off 1 base at V and 7 bases at J, with 11 bases between the two ends. The CDR3 contains 15 residues.

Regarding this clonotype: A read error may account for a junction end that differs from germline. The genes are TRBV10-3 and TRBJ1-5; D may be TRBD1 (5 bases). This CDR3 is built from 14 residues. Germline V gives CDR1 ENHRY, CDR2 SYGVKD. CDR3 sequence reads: CAISQSGGGQPQHF. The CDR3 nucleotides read TGTGCCATCAGTCAGTCGGGGGGGGGACAGCCCCAGCATTTT.

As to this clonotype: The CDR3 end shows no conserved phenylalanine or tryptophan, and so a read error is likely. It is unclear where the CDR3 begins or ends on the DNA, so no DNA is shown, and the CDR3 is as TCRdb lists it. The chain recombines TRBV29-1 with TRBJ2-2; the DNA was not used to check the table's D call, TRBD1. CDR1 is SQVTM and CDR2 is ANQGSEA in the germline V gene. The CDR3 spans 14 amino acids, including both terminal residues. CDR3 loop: CSVELPRGYGYIFV.

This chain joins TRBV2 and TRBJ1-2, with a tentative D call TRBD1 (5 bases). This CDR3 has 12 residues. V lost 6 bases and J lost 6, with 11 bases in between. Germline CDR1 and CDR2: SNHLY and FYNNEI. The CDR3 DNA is TGTGCCAGCAGGGAACTCAGGGATGGCTACACCTTC. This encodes CASRELRDGYTF.

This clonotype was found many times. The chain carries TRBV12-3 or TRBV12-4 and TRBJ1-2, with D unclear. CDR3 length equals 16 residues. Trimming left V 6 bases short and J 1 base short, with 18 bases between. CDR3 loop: CASSQERTGLNYGYTF. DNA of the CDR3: TGTGCCAGCAGCCAAGAGCGGACGGGTCTTAACTATGGCTACACCTTC.

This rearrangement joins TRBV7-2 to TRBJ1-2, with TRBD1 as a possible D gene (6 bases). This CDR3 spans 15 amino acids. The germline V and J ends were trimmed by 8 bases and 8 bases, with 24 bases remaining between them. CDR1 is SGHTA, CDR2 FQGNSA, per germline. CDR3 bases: TGTGCCAGCCGTTGGTCAGGGGATTCTTCCTCGGGCTACACCTTC. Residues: CASRWSGDSSSGYTF.

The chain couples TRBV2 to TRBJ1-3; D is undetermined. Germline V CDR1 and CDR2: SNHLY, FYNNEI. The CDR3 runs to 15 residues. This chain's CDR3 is CGASRSGSSGNTIYF. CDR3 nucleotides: TGTGGCGCCAGCCGCTCGGGTAGCTCTGGAAACACCATATATTTT. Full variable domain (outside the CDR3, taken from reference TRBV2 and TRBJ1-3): EPEVTQTPSHQVTQMGQEVILRCVPISNHLYFYWYRQILGQKVEFLVSFYNNEISEKSEIFDDQFSVERPDGSNFTLKIRSTKLEDSAMYFCGASRSGSSGNTIYFGEGSWLTVV.

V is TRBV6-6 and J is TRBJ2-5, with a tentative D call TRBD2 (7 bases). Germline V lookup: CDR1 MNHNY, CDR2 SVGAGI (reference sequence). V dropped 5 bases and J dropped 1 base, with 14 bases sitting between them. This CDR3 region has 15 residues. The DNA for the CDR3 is TGTGCCAGCAGTACCGTGGCGGGGGCCCAAGAGACCCAGTACTTC. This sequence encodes CASSTVAGAQETQYF.

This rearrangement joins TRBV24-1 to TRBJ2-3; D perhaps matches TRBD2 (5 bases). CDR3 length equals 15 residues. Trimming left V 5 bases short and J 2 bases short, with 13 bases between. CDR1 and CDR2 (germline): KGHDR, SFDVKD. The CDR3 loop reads CATSVEGRATDTQYF. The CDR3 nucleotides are TGTGCCACCAGTGTTGAGGGAAGGGCCACAGATACGCAGTATTTT.

Here the CDR3 DNA reads TGTGCTAGTGGGGGGGAAGGGGGAAACATTCAGTACTTC. Protein sequence: CASGGEGGNIQYF. The chain couples TRBV15 to TRBJ2-4; tentatively, D is TRBD2 (7 bases). Germline lookup yields CDR1 LNHNV and CDR2 YYDKDF (reference sequence). The CDR3 sequence is 13 residues long.

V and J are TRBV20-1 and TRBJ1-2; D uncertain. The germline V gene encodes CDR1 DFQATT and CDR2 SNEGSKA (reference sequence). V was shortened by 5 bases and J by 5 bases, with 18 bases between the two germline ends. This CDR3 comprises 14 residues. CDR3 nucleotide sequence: TGCAGTGCTGCGTTAGGCCTAGCGGGGTATGGCTACACCTTC. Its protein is CSAALGLAGYGYTF.

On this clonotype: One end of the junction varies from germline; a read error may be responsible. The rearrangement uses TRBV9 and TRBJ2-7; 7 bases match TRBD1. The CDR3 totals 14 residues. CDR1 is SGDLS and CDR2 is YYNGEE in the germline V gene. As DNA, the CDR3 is TGTGCCAGCAGCTCCCTGACAGGGAAGAACACCGGGGACTTC. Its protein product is CASSSLTGKNTGDF.